This T cell receptor beta chain derives from a study of blood T cell repertoires in COVID-19. Turning to the study itself: Specimens from acute and convalescent COVID-19 originated in the United States, Italy and Spain.

The table lists this clone with a few counts. Sequencing used immunoSEQ multiplex PCR; TCRdb keeps in-frame clones, though not all of them. There are about 150,000 clones in the sample; 75% to 90% occur only once, and 13% lies in the top ten. The V end lost 5 bases, the J end lost 13 bases, and 17 bases lay between the germline ends. The CDR3 contains 12 residues. Germline V CDR1 and CDR2: SGHTA, FQGNSA. The source is a young man with COVID-19, enrolled during active disease. The chain joins TRBV7-2 to TRBJ1-2, with D tentatively TRBD1 (5 bases). The sequencing sample was made of peripheral blood. The DNA of the CDR3 is TGTGCCAGCAGCCCCAGGACAACGGAGTTCACCTTC. Protein: CASSPRTTEFTF.